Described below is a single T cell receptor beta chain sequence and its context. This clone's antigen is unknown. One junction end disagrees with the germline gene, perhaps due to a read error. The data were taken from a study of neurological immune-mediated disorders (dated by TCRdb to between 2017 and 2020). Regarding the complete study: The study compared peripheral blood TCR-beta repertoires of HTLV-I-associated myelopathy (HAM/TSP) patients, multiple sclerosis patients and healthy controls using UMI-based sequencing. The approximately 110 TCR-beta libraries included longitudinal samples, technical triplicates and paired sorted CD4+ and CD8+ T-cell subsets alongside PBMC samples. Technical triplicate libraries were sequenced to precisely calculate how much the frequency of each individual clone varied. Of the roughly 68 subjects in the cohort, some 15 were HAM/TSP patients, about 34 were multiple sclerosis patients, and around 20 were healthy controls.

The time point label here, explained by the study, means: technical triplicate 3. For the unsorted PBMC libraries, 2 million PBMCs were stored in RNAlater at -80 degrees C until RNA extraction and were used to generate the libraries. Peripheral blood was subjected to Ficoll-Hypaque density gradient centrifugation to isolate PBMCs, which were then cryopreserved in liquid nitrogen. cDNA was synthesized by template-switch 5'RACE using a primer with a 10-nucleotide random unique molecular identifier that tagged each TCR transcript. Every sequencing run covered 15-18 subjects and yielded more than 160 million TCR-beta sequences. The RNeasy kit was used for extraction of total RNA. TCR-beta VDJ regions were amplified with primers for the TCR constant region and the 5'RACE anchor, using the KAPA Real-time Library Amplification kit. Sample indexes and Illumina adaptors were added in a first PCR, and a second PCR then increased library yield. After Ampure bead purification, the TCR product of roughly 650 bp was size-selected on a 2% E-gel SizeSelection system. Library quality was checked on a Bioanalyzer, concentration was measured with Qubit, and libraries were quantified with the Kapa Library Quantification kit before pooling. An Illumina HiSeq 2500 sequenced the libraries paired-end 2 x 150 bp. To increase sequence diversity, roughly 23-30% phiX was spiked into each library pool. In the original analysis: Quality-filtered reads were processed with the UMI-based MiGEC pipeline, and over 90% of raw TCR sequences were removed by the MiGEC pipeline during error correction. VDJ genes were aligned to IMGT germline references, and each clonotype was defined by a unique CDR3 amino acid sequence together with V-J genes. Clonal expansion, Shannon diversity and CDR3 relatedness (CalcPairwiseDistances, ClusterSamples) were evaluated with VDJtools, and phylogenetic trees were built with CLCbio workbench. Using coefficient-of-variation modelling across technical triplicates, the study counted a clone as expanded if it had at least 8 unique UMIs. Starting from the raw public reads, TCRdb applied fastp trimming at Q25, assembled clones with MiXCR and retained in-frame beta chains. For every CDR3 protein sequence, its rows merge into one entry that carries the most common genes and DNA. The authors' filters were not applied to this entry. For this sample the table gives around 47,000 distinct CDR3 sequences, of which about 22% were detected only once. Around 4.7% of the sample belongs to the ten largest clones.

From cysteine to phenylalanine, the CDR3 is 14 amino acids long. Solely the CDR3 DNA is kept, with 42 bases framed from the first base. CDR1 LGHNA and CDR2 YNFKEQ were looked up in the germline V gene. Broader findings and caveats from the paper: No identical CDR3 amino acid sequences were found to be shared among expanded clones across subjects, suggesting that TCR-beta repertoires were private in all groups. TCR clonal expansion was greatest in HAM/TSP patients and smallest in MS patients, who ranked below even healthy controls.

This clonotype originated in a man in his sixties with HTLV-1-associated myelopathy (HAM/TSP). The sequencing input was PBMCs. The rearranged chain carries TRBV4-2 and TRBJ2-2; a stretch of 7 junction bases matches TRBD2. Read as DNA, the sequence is TGTGCCTGCAGCCCCAGGACTAGTAGAGGGGAGCTATTTTTT. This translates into CACSPRTSRGELFF.